The clone carrying this T cell receptor beta chain was observed many times. The antigen is undetermined. The time point denotes: newly diagnosed GD, antithyroid drugs for less than 3 months. PBMC RNA served as the TCR library source. The CDR3 sequence is 15 residues long. Germline CDR1 is DFQATT and CDR2 is SNEGSKA (reference sequence). Deletions cut 2 bases from V and 0 bases from J, with 10 bases between. This specimen belongs to a study of regulatory T cells in long-lasting Graves disease. Libraries of TCR beta came from iRepertoire HTBI primers plus Arm-PCR of CDR3 regions. Each CDR3 protein is one row after TCRdb ran MiXCR on the multiplex PCR reads. The table lists 200,000 to 300,000 distinct CDR3 sequences, around 21% of them singletons. General study findings and limits: Since the sample size was small, accuracy may have been reduced. TRBV28, TRBJ1-2 and TRBJ2-5 were favored in persistent disease.

The clonotype comes from a female donor with Graves disease. The genes are TRBV20-1 and TRBJ1-4; no firm D call. The sequenced sample was peripheral blood mononuclear cells (PBMCs), obtained at new diagnosis, from a patient treated with antithyroid drugs. CDR3: CSARKRRPTNEKLFF. As DNA, the CDR3 is TGCAGTGCTAGAAAACGGCGGCCAACTAATGAAAAACTGTTTTTT.